This TCR beta chain was documented in a study of patients and donors after allogeneic stem cell transplantation. TCRdb independently ran MiXCR on the RT-PCR reads; one entry per CDR3 protein. The repertoire holds fewer than 500,000 distinct CDR3 sequences, with approximately 16% as singletons. Ten or more counts support this clonotype. This CDR3 is built from 14 residues. The V and J ends lost 6 bases and 4 bases respectively, with 13 bases between them. Specimen: blood, either unsorted or a sorted T cell fraction (not recorded which). The sequence came from a human donor who was either an allogeneic HSCT recipient or a stem cell or donor lymphocyte infusion donor (not recorded which). It is not recorded whose cells these are; they may come from a transplant donor. The V and J genes are TRBV12-3 or TRBV12-4 and TRBJ1-3, with D perhaps TRBD1 (6 bases). The CDR3 loop reads CASSSTGSGNTIYF. CDR3 DNA: TGTGCCAGCAGCTCTACAGGGTCGGGAAACACCATATATTTT.